These T cell receptor beta chains were read from a single sample in a study of T cell responses to AZD1222 COVID-19 vaccine. TCRdb's table, derived via immunoSEQ multiplex PCR, lists solely in-frame clones and lacks some. The sample consists of some 150,000 clones, 85% to 95% of them appearing once. The material was peripheral blood, obtained on day 0 of AZD1222 vaccination. These receptors originate from an adult in good health. The CDR3 runs from the conserved cysteine through the conserved F or W. The order of the fields is D gene, clone size, J gene, V gene, CDR3 protein, CDR3 DNA. D genes are given only for firm matches. Clone size appears in some rows only: once, few, many, or a class for an expanded clone.

>NA|NA|TRBJ1-2|TRBV11-3
CASSLGGNYGYTF
TGTGCCAGCAGCTTAGGCGGGAACTATGGCTACACCTTC
>NA|NA|TRBJ2-5|TRBV18
CASSPGRHQETQYF
TGTGCCAGCTCACCGGGACGTCACCAAGAGACCCAGTACTTC
>NA|NA|TRBJ2-1|TRBV18
CASSPPLDNEQFF
TGTGCCAGCTCACCACCTCTCGACAATGAGCAGTTCTTC
>TRBD2|NA|TRBJ2-7|TRBV4-3
CASSQGLAGVYEQYF
TGCGCCAGCAGCCAGGGACTAGCGGGGGTCTACGAGCAGTACTTC
>NA|once|TRBJ1-4|TRBV2
CASSENRDSEKLFF
TGTGCCAGCAGTGAAAACAGGGATAGTGAAAAACTGTTTTTT
>NA|NA|TRBJ1-1|TRBV11-2
CASSPWGTPQHPSF
TGTGCCAGCTCCCCCTGGGGTACCCCTCAACACCCTTCCTTT
>NA|NA|TRBJ1-2|TRBV11-2
CASSHGGLNYGYTF
TGTGCCAGCAGCCACGGGGGGCTGAACTATGGCTACACCTTC
>NA|NA|TRBJ1-4|TRBV5-1
CASSLERTSEKLFF
TGCGCCAGCAGCTTGGAAAGGACCTCGGAAAAACTGTTTTTT
>NA|once|TRBJ2-7|TRBV19
CASSKNPREGQYF
TGTGCCAGTAGTAAAAACCCCAGGGAAGGGCAGTACTTC
>NA|NA|TRBJ1-6|TRBV29-1
CSVEEGQGSPLHF
TGCAGCGTTGAGGAGGGGCAGGGTTCACCCCTCCACTTT
>NA|NA|TRBJ2-5|TRBV5-1
CASSVQGAPGETQYF
TGCGCCAGCAGCGTCCAAGGGGCCCCCGGGGAGACCCAGTACTTC
>NA|NA|TRBJ2-3|TRBV6-5
CASSYRTGGTDTQYF
TGTGCCAGCAGTTACAGGACGGGGGGCACAGATACGCAGTATTTT
>TRBD1|NA|TRBJ1-3|TRBV7-2
CASSESTGAGNTIYF
TGTGCCAGCAGCGAATCAACAGGGGCTGGAAACACCATATATTTT
>NA|NA|TRBJ1-2|TRBV30
CAWSLIEGVNGYTF
TGTGCCTGGAGTCTCATTGAAGGGGTAAATGGCTACACCTTC
>TRBD1|NA|TRBJ1-2|TRBV27
CASSSASGQGPGYTF
TGTGCCAGCAGTTCGGCCTCGGGACAGGGTCCTGGCTACACCTTC
>TRBD1|NA|TRBJ1-2|TRBV19
CASAPGQLYYGYTF
TGTGCCAGTGCCCCGGGACAGCTTTACTATGGCTACACCTTC
>NA|once|TRBJ1-1|TRBV6-1
CASSETGTVSWHTEAFF
TGTGCCAGCAGTGAGACCGGAACGGTCTCCTGGCACACTGAAGCTTTCTTT
>NA|NA|TRBJ1-3|TRBV5-1
CASTQGSENTIYF
TGCGCCAGCACACAGGGTTCCGAAAACACCATATATTTT
>TRBD1|NA|TRBJ1-2|TRBV4-1
CASSQSRDRMDYGYTF
TGCGCCAGCAGCCAGAGCCGGGACAGGATGGACTATGGCTACACCTTC
>NA|NA|TRBJ1-6|TRBV3-1/TRBV3-2
CASSQADNNSPLHF
TGTGCCAGCAGCCAAGCAGACAATAATTCACCCCTCCACTTT
>NA|NA|TRBJ1-5|TRBV11-2
CASSFSGHGQPQHF
TGTGCCAGCAGCTTTTCGGGGCATGGTCAGCCCCAGCATTTT
>NA|NA|TRBJ1-1|TRBV30
CAWSVDMSPFF
TGTGCCTGGAGTGTGGACATGTCTCCTTTCTTT
>TRBD1|NA|TRBJ2-7|TRBV10-3
CAISYGQGASYEQYF
TGTGCCATCAGTTACGGACAGGGGGCGTCCTACGAGCAGTACTTC
>NA|once|TRBJ1-2|TRBV4-3
CASSQQTGAGYGYTF
TGCGCCAGCAGCCAGCAGACAGGAGCCGGCTATGGCTACACCTTC
>NA|NA|TRBJ1-1|TRBV6-5
CASSYSSDREAFF
TGTGCCAGCAGCTACTCTTCCGACAGGGAAGCTTTCTTT
>NA|NA|TRBJ1-2|TRBV6-5
CASIPRSLNYGYTF
TGTGCCAGCATTCCCAGGAGCTTGAACTATGGCTACACCTTC
>NA|NA|TRBJ1-6|TRBV30
CAWNLNRGIKGSPLHF
TGTGCCTGGAACCTCAACCGGGGGATTAAGGGCTCACCCCTCCACTTT
>NA|NA|TRBJ2-2|TRBV7-9
CASSPAGELFF
TGTGCCAGCAGCCCCGCCGGGGAGCTGTTTTTT
>NA|NA|TRBJ1-6|TRBV18
CASSRDSGGDSPLHF
TGTGCCAGCTCACGAGACAGCGGGGGGGATTCACCCCTCCACTTT
>NA|NA|TRBJ2-5|TRBV7-8
CASSLRRVLGGGETQYF
TGTGCCAGCAGCCTCCGGCGGGTCTTGGGGGGTGGAGAGACCCAGTACTTC
>TRBD1|NA|TRBJ1-6|TRBV9
CASSAGQGGNSPLHF
TGTGCCAGCAGCGCCGGACAGGGAGGGAATTCACCCCTCCACTTT
>TRBD2|NA|TRBJ2-7|TRBV6-5
CASTKWRGNYEQYF
TGTGCCAGCACTAAATGGCGGGGGAACTACGAGCAGTACTTC
>NA|NA|TRBJ2-1|TRBV7-3
CASSSRVYGSYNEQFF
TGTGCCAGCAGCTCCAGGGTATACGGCTCCTACAATGAGCAGTTCTTC
>NA|NA|TRBJ1-1|TRBV6-6
CASSYSAGRVEAFF
TGTGCCAGCAGTTACTCGGCGGGCAGGGTTGAAGCTTTCTTT
>TRBD1|medium-sized|TRBJ2-7|TRBV4-2
CASSQDLGTGGNEQYF
TGTGCCAGCAGCCAAGATCTAGGGACAGGGGGAAACGAGCAGTACTTC
>NA|NA|TRBJ2-3|TRBV12-3/TRBV12-4
CASSPTGTDTQYF
TGTGCCAGCAGCCCGACAGGCACAGATACGCAGTATTTT
>TRBD2|NA|TRBJ2-1|TRBV27
CASSLSGLAGGSSYNEQFF
TGTGCCAGCAGTTTGAGTGGACTAGCGGGGGGGAGCTCCTACAATGAGCAGTTCTTC
>TRBD1|once|TRBJ2-7|TRBV5-4
CASSEQGLSGEQYF
TGTGCCAGCAGCGAACAGGGGTTGTCCGGCGAGCAGTACTTC
>TRBD1|NA|TRBJ2-7|TRBV18
CASSDPGTGASYEQYF
TGTGCCAGCTCAGACCCTGGGACAGGGGCATCCTACGAGCAGTACTTC
>TRBD1|NA|TRBJ1-5|TRBV19
CASRILTGGRNSNQPQHF
TGTGCCAGTAGGATACTGACAGGGGGAAGAAATAGCAATCAGCCCCAGCATTTT
>TRBD1|NA|TRBJ1-4|TRBV18
CASSPEGGTVSVELFF
TGTGCCAGCTCACCAGAGGGCGGGACAGTTTCTGTGGAACTGTTTTTT
>TRBD2|NA|TRBJ2-1|TRBV30
CAWDRSGGRYHEQFF
TGTGCCTGGGACCGTAGCGGGGGACGGTATCATGAGCAGTTCTTC
>TRBD1|NA|TRBJ1-1|TRBV11-3
CASSSFGTGNTEAFF
TGTGCCAGCAGCTCTTTCGGGACAGGGAACACTGAAGCTTTCTTT
>NA|NA|TRBJ1-3|TRBV9
CASSVPGQGNTIYF
TGTGCCAGCAGCGTACCGGGGCAGGGAAACACCATATATTTT
>TRBD1|NA|TRBJ1-2|TRBV5-6
CASSLLDRDYGYTF
TGTGCCAGCAGCTTGTTGGACAGGGACTATGGCTACACCTTC
>NA|NA|TRBJ1-6|TRBV5-1
CASSHGGGRDSPLHF
TGCGCCAGCAGCCACGGTGGGGGTAGGGATTCACCCCTCCACTTT
>NA|NA|TRBJ2-3|TRBV19
CASSINREADTQYF
TGTGCCAGTAGTATTAATAGGGAGGCAGATACGCAGTATTTT
>NA|NA|TRBJ2-1|TRBV5-4
CASKVEGSYNEQFF
TGTGCCAGCAAGGTGGAGGGCTCCTACAATGAGCAGTTCTTC
>NA|NA|TRBJ2-1|TRBV3-1/TRBV3-2
CASSQGPGQAYNEQFF
TGTGCCAGCAGCCAAGGACCGGGACAAGCCTACAATGAGCAGTTCTTC
>TRBD2|NA|TRBJ2-1|TRBV6-1
CASSEGLAGGFGEQFF
TGTGCCAGCAGTGAAGGTCTAGCGGGGGGGTTTGGTGAGCAGTTCTTC
>TRBD1|NA|TRBJ2-7|TRBV6-5
CASSLGTGVYEQYF
TGTGCCAGCAGTTTGGGGACAGGGGTCTACGAGCAGTACTTC
>NA|once|TRBJ2-3|TRBV20-1
CSASDTGPGTDTQYF
TGCAGTGCTAGTGATACTGGCCCCGGCACAGATACGCAGTATTTT